The 10 T cell receptor beta chains in this list originate from one sample, sequenced in a study of human T cells and chemical hapten exposure. TCRdb redid the calling of the RACE reads with MiXCR, one entry per CDR3 protein. The sample holds about 380,000 distinct CDR3 sequences, 4.8% seen once. Stated time point: patch test 1, 2 weeks after DPC sensitization. Regarding treatment: therapeutic diphenylcyclopropenone sensitization with weekly scalp DPC. Sequencing was performed on whole blood, taken in connection with sensitization to the hapten diphenylcyclopropenone (DPC). These receptors were collected from a woman aged 45-60 years with alopecia areata. Some clones in this sample may be carry-over from other donors' samples.

On this clonotype: One base away lies a much larger clone, so this may be a sequencing read error. The CDR3 coding sequence is TGTGCCAGCTCACAGGGGGGCTACTACGAGCAGTACTTC. Its protein product is CASSQGGYYEQYF. The chain combines TRBV18 with TRBJ2-7; D is tentatively TRBD1 or TRBD2 (6 bases each). Germline loops: CDR1 KGHSH, CDR2 LQKENI. With 4 bases removed from V and 3 bases from J, the gap between germline ends came to 10 bases. The CDR3 has 13 amino acids.

This clonotype has at least ten counts. This sequence joins TRBV20-1 and TRBJ1-5; no clear D gene. The CDR3 extends over 15 amino acids. Germline-derived CDR1 and CDR2 are DFQATT and SNEGSKA (reference sequence). The ends were cut back, 5 bases at V and 1 base at J, with 15 bases in the middle. The CDR3 is CSAGLVAGSNQPQHF. For the CDR3, the DNA is TGCAGTGCTGGCCTCGTGGCTGGGAGCAATCAGCCCCAGCATTTT.

V is TRBV4-1 and J is TRBJ2-7; 13 nucleotides align to TRBD2. The V gene's germline CDR1 is MGHRA and CDR2 YSYEKL. This CDR3 has 15 residues. The V gene end was trimmed by 4 bases and the J gene end by 7 bases; junction bases not matched to a gene: 7. As DNA, the CDR3 is TGCGCCAGCAGCCTTAGACTAGCGGGGGGACAGGAGCAGTACTTC. This sequence encodes CASSLRLAGGQEQYF.

This clonotype was counted ten times or more. This rearrangement joins TRBV12-3 or TRBV12-4 to TRBJ2-6; D might be TRBD2 (5 bases). Trimming took 4 bases from V and 0 from J, leaving 7 bases between them. CDR3 length: 15 amino acids. The CDR3, as DNA: TGTGCCAGCAGTTCCAGCGGCTCTGGGGCCAACGTCCTGACTTTC. This codes for CASSSSGSGANVLTF.

At least ten counts were recorded for this clonotype. This chain links TRBV7-9 with TRBJ1-4, with D uncertain. The CDR3 contains 11 residues. V lost 1 base and J 15 bases, leaving 9 bases between the germline ends. Germline V gene data show CDR1 as SEHNR and CDR2 as FQNEAQ (reference sequence). CDR3 amino acids: CASSLDGAMFF. CDR3 nucleotides: TGTGCCAGCAGCTTAGACGGAGCCATGTTTTTT. Supplemented by reference TRBV7-9 and TRBJ1-4, the full variable domain reads DTGVSQNPRHKITKRGQNVTFRCDPISEHNRLYWYRQTLGQGPEFLTYFQNEAQLEKSRLLSDRFSAERPKGSFSTLEIQRTEQGDSAMYLCASSLDGAMFFGSGTQLSVL.

This clonotype was seen at least ten times. This chain uses TRBV12-3 or TRBV12-4 with TRBJ2-5, with 11 bases fitting TRBD2. The CDR3 runs to 17 residues. With 1 base clipped from V and 5 bases from J, the junction kept 9 bases outside the gene matches. The CDR3 sequence: CASSLVGSGRAQETQYF. The CDR3 nucleotides read TGTGCCAGCAGTTTAGTTGGTAGCGGGAGGGCACAGGAGACCCAGTACTTC.

The V and J genes are TRBV6-2 or TRBV6-3 and TRBJ1-2; D not resolved. CDR3 length equals 13 residues. V was cut by 0 bases and J by 7 bases, with 9 bases left in between. CDR1 and CDR2 (germline): MNHEY, SVGEGT. CDR3 sequence reads: CASSYSWQSGYTF. DNA of the CDR3: TGTGCCAGCAGTTACTCGTGGCAAAGTGGCTACACCTTC.

This sequence joins TRBV3-1 and TRBJ2-1; maybe TRBD1 (6 bases). This CDR3 is built from 13 residues. V lost 5 bases and J lost 9, with 14 bases in between. Germline lookup yields CDR1 LGHDT and CDR2 YNNKEL (reference sequence). The CDR3 nucleotides read TGTGCCAGCAGCTTACAGGGAGCGGCTGAGCAGTTCTTC. This gives the protein CASSLQGAAEQFF.

In its sample, this clonotype was seen a few times. V and J are TRBV9 and TRBJ1-2; D gene unclear. Trimming removed 0 bases from V and 3 bases from J, with 6 bases in between. In germline, CDR1 is SGDLS, CDR2 YYNGEE. The CDR3 spans 13 residues. This CDR3 is CASSVGTDYGYTF. CDR3 in DNA: TGTGCCAGCAGCGTAGGCACGGACTATGGCTACACCTTC.

Written as DNA, the CDR3 is TGTGCCAGCAGCTCCGGGCGGTTAGGACAGGGGGCCTTAGAGCAGTACTTC. Translation gives CASSSGRLGQGALEQYF. The chain recombines TRBV7-8 with TRBJ2-7; TRBD1 agrees at 11 bases. Germline CDR1 reads SGHVS; CDR2 reads FQNEAQ. V lost 4 bases, J lost 7 bases, and 15 bases stayed unmatched. This CDR3 region has 17 residues. The whole variable domain, filled in from reference TRBV7-8 and TRBJ2-7, reads GAGVSQSPRYKVAKRGQDVALRCDPISGHVSLFWYQQALGQGPEFLTYFQNEAQLDKSGLPSDRFFAERPEGSVSTLKIQRTQQEDSAVYLCASSSGRLGQGALEQYFGPGTRLTVT.